This T cell receptor (beta chain) was captured in a study of blood T cell repertoires in COVID-19. Study context: COVID-19 samples, acute and convalescent, were from the United States, Italy and Spain.

Profiling relied on immunoSEQ multiplex PCR, and the TCRdb table lists in-frame clones only, not all of them. In the table there are approximately 80,000 clones, over 65% of which are singletons. The germline V gene encodes CDR1 SNHLY and CDR2 FYNNEI. The CDR3 covers 14 residues. Germline trimming cut 4 bases from V and 4 bases from J; bases unmatched to any gene: 6. This sequence originates from a man in his fifties or sixties with active or convalescent COVID-19. Sequenced material: peripheral blood. The rearrangement uses TRBV2 and TRBJ1-2; 7 bases agree with TRBD1. The CDR3 coding sequence is TGTGCCAGCAGTGTGGGCAGGGGGGTCTATGGCTACACCTTC. Protein product: CASSVGRGVYGYTF.